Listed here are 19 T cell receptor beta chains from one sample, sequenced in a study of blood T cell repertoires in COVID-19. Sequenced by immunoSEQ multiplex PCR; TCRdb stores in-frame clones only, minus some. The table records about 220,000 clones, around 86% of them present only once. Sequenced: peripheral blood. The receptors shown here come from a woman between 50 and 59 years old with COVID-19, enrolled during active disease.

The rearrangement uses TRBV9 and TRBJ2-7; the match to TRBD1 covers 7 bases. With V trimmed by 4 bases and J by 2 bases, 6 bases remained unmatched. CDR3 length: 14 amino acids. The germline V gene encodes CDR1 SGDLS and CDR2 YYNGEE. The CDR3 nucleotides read TGTGCCAGCAGCTTCGGTACAGGGGCCTACGAGCAGTACTTC. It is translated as CASSFGTGAYEQYF.

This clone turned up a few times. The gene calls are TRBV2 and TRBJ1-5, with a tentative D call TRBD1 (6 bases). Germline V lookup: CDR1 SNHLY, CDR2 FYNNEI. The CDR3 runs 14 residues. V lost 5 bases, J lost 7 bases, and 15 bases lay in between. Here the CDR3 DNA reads TGTGCCAGCAGTTCGTCCACAGGGAACCAGCCCCAGCATTTT. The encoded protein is CASSSSTGNQPQHF. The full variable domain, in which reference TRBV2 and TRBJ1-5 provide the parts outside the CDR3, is EPEVTQTPSHQVTQMGQEVILRCVPISNHLYFYWYRQILGQKVEFLVSFYNNEISEKSEIFDDQFSVERPDGSNFTLKIRSTKLEDSAMYFCASSSSTGNQPQHFGDGTRLSIL.

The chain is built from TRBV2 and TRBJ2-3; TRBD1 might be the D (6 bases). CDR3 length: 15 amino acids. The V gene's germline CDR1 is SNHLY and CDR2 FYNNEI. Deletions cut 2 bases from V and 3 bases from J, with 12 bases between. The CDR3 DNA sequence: TGTGCCAGCAGTGAAACCAGGGGAAATACAGATACGCAGTATTTT. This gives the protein CASSETRGNTDTQYF.

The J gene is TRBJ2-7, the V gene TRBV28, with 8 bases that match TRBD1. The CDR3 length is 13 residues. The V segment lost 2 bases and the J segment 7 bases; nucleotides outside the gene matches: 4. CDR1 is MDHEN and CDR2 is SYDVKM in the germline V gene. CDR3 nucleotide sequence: TGTGCCAGCAGTTTACTAGGACAGGGAGAGCAGTACTTC. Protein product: CASSLLGQGEQYF.

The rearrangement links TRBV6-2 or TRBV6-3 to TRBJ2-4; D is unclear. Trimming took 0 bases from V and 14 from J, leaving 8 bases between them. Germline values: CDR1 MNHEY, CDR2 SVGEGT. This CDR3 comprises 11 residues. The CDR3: CASSYSAGKYF. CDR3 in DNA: TGTGCCAGCAGTTACTCCGCAGGAAAGTACTTC.

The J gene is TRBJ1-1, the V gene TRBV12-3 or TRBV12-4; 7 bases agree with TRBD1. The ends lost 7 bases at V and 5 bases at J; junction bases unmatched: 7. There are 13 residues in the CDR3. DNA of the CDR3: TGTGCCAGCAACCCCCCAGGGGGGACTGAAGCTTTCTTT. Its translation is CASNPPGGTEAFF.

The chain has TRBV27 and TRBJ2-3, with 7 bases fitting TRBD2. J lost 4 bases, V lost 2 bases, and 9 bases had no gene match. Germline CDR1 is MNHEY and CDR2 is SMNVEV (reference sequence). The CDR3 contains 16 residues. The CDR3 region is CASSLQGLLKADTQYF. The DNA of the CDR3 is TGTGCCAGCAGTTTACAGGGACTACTAAAAGCAGATACGCAGTATTTT.

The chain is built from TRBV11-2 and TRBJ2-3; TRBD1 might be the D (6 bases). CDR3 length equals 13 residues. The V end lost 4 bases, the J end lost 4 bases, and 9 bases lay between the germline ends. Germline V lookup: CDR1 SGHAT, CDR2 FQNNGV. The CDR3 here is CASSSGQSDTQYF. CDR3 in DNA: TGTGCCAGCAGCTCCGGACAGTCAGATACGCAGTATTTT.

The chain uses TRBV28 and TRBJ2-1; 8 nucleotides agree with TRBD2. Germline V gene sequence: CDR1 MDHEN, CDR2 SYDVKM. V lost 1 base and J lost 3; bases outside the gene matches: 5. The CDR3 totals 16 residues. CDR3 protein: CASSLSGGGIYNEQFF. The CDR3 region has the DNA TGTGCCAGCAGTTTATCGGGCGGGGGGATCTACAATGAGCAGTTCTTC.

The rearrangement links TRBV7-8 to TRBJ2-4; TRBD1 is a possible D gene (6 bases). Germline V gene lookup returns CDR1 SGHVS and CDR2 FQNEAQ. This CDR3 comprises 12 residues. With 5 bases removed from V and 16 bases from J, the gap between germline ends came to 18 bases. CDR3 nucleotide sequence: TGTGCCAGCAGCCCCTCAAAGGGGGTCGGATACTTC. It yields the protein CASSPSKGVGYF.

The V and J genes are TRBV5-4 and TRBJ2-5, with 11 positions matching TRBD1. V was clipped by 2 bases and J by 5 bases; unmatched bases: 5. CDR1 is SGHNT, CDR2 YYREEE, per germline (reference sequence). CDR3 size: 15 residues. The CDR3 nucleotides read TGTGCCAGCAGCTTTAGGACAGGGGGCTTGGAGACCCAGTACTTC. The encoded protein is CASSFRTGGLETQYF.

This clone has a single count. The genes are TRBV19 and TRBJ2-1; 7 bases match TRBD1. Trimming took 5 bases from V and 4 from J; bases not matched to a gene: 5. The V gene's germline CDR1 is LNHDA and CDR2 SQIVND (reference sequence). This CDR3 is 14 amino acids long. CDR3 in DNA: TGTGCCAGTAGTGCCGGGACAGTATACAATGAGCAGTTCTTC. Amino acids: CASSAGTVYNEQFF. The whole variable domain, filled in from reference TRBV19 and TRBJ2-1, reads DGGITQSPKYLFRKEGQNVTLSCEQNLNHDAMYWYRQDPGQGLRLIYYSQIVNDFQKGDIAEGYSVSREKKESFPLTVTSAQKNPTAFYLCASSAGTVYNEQFFGPGTRLTVL.

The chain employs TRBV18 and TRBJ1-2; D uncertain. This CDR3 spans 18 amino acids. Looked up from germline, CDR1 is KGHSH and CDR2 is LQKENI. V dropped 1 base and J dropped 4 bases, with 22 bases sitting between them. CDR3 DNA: TGTGCCAGCTCACCACTCGCGTACAGCGCTGGAGGGCTCTATGGCTACACCTTC. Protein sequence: CASSPLAYSAGGLYGYTF.

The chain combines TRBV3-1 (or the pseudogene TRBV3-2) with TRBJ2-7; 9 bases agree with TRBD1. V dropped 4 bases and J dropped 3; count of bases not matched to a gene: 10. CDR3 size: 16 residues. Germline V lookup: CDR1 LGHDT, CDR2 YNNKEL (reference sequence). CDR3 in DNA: TGTGCCAGCAGCCCTACTCGGGACAGGGCGTACTACGAGCAGTACTTC. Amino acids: CASSPTRDRAYYEQYF.

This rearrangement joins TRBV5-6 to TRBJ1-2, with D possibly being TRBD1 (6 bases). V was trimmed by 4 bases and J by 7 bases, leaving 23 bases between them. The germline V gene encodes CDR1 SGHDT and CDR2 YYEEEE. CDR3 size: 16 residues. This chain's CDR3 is CASSPTPTGGLGGYTF. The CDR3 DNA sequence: TGTGCCAGCAGCCCCACCCCGACAGGAGGATTAGGTGGCTACACCTTC.

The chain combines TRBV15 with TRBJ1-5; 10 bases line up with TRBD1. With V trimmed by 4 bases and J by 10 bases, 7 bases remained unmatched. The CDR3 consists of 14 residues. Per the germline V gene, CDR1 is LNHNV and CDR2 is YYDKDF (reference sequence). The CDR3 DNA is TGTGCCACCAGCACAATCCGGGACAGGGGACCCCAGCATTTT. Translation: CATSTIRDRGPQHF.

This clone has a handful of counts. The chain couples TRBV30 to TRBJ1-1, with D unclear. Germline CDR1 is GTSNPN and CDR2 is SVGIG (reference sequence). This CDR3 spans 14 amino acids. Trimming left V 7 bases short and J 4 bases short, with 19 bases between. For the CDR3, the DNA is TGTGCCTCCTCGTTTCGAGATCTTACCACTGAAGCTTTCTTT. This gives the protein CASSFRDLTTEAFF.

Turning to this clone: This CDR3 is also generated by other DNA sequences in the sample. The CDR3 DNA reads as TGTGCCAGCTCACCAGGACAGGGCAACTATGGCTACACCTTC. Translating gives CASSPGQGNYGYTF. The gene calls are TRBV18 and TRBJ1-2; 8 nucleotides match TRBD1. J lost 2 bases, V lost 2 bases, and 1 base had no gene match. The CDR3 is 14 amino acids. Germline values: CDR1 KGHSH, CDR2 LQKENI.

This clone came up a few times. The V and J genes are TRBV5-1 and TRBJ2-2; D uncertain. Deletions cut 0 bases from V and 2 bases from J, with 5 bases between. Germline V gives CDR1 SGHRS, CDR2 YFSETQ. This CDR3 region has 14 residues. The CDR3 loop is CASSLETNTGELFF. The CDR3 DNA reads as TGCGCCAGCAGCTTGGAAACAAACACCGGGGAGCTGTTTTTT.